The 19 T cell receptor beta chains in this list originate from one sample, sequenced in a study of blood T cell repertoires in COVID-19. Clones were sequenced by immunoSEQ multiplex PCR, and TCRdb holds only the in-frame ones, with some missing. Of 130,000 or so clones listed, approximately 79% are singletons. The specimen was PBMCs or T cells enriched from blood (not recorded which). The receptors originated from a man aged 40-49 years with acute COVID-19.

The V and J genes are TRBV18 and TRBJ1-4; D gene ambiguous. This CDR3 region has 15 residues. V was cut by 2 bases and J by 0 bases, with 7 bases left in between. Germline CDR1 KGHSH, CDR2 LQKENI. The CDR3 here is CASSPSSATNEKLFF. CDR3 in DNA: TGTGCCAGCTCACCATCGAGTGCAACTAATGAAAAACTGTTTTTT.

V and J are TRBV7-3 and TRBJ2-5; D gene ambiguous. CDR3 length: 14 residues. Trimming stripped 5 bases from V and 7 bases from J, with 17 bases between. Germline assignment: CDR1 SGHTA and CDR2 FQGTGA. The CDR3 DNA reads as TGTGCCAGCAGCCCCCCAGGCGAAGCAGGGACCCAGTACTTC. Translated, it gives CASSPPGEAGTQYF.

The V call is TRBV20-1, the J call TRBJ2-1, with TRBD2 as a possible D gene (6 bases). V lost 3 bases and J lost 6, with 15 bases in between. The CDR3 covers 14 residues. Germline CDR1 and CDR2: DFQATT and SNEGSKA (reference sequence). The CDR3 loop reads CSASRAAGPNEQFF. CDR3 DNA sequence: TGCAGTGCTAGTCGCGCGGCGGGGCCCAATGAGCAGTTCTTC.

The CDR3 loop is CASSPPALAGHEQYF. CDR3 in DNA: TGTGCCAGCTCACCACCGGCTCTAGCGGGCCACGAGCAGTACTTC. V gene TRBV18 combines with J gene TRBJ2-7; 8 nucleotides agree with TRBD2. The CDR3 runs to 15 residues. The junction had 6 bases not matched to a gene; V was cut back by 0 bases and J by 5 bases. CDR1 KGHSH and CDR2 LQKENI come from the germline V gene.

The V and J genes are TRBV24-1 and TRBJ2-3, with 10 bases that match TRBD1. CDR1 is KGHDR, CDR2 SFDVKD, per germline. CDR3 length: 15 residues. The junction had 6 bases not matched to a gene; V was cut back by 5 bases and J by 5 bases. In DNA form, the CDR3 reads TGTGCCACCAGTGCCCGGGACAGGGGAGGAGATACGCAGTATTTT. Amino acid sequence: CATSARDRGGDTQYF.

The chain is built from TRBV3-1 (or the pseudogene TRBV3-2) and TRBJ1-4, with D maybe TRBD1 (6 bases). This CDR3 is built from 13 residues. V was clipped by 7 bases and J by 8 bases, with 14 bases between them. The germline CDR1 and CDR2 sequences are LGHDT and YNNKEL (reference sequence). The CDR3 DNA is TGTGCCAGCACCTCGGGGGGCAAAGAAAAACTGTTTTTT. It translates to CASTSGGKEKLFF.

V and J are TRBV24-1 and TRBJ1-1; D gene uncertain. The CDR3 sequence is 13 residues long. Trimming removed 3 bases at V and 7 bases at J, with 11 bases between. From germline, CDR1 is KGHDR and CDR2 SFDVKD. The DNA of the CDR3 is TGTGCCACCAGTGATGCCACCCGGGTTGAAGCTTTCTTT. Protein product: CATSDATRVEAFF.

The rearrangement links TRBV6-5 to TRBJ1-3; D unresolved. V gave up 7 bases and J gave up 4 bases, with 8 bases separating them. The CDR3 runs to 12 residues. From germline, CDR1 is MNHEY and CDR2 SVGAGI. CDR3 amino acids: CASKAGGNTIYF. Written as DNA, the CDR3 is TGTGCCAGCAAAGCGGGGGGAAACACCATATATTTT.

The chain combines TRBV5-1 with TRBJ2-1; 8 bases are shared with TRBD2. CDR3 size: 15 residues. Germline loops: CDR1 SGHRS, CDR2 YFSETQ. The ends lost 7 bases at V and 0 bases at J; junction bases unmatched: 6. As DNA, the CDR3 is TGCGCCAGCGCGTCAAGCGGGAGCTCCTACAATGAGCAGTTCTTC. Translation gives CASASSGSSYNEQFF.

V and J are TRBV3-1 (or the pseudogene TRBV3-2) and TRBJ1-1; maybe TRBD1 (6 bases). Germline lookup yields CDR1 LGHDT and CDR2 YNNKEL (reference sequence). The CDR3 spans 14 residues. Trimming stripped 1 base from V and 8 bases from J, with 14 bases between. CDR3 sequence reads: CASSQVATGTEAFF. The CDR3 DNA reads TGTGCCAGCAGCCAAGTTGCCACCGGGACAGAAGCTTTCTTT.

The V gene is TRBV7-9, the J gene TRBJ1-6; perhaps TRBD1 as D (5 bases). The germline gives CDR1 SEHNR, CDR2 FQNEAQ (reference sequence). The CDR3 runs 15 residues. The germline V and J ends were trimmed by 0 bases and 9 bases, with 12 bases remaining between them. The CDR3 is CASSLASGGISPLHF. The CDR3 DNA sequence: TGTGCCAGCAGCTTAGCATCGGGGGGGATTTCACCCCTCCACTTT. Drawing the rest from reference TRBV7-9 and TRBJ1-6, the complete variable domain is DTGVSQNPRHKITKRGQNVTFRCDPISEHNRLYWYRQTLGQGPEFLTYFQNEAQLEKSRLLSDRFSAERPKGSFSTLEIQRTEQGDSAMYLCASSLASGGISPLHFGNGTRLTVT.

This clone has just a few counts. This rearrangement joins TRBV14 to TRBJ2-7; 9 bases line up with TRBD2. With V trimmed by 0 bases and J by 2 bases, 8 bases remained unmatched. The germline CDR1 and CDR2 sequences are SGHDN and FVKESK. CDR3 length: 17 amino acids. CDR3 loop: CASSQDLGLAGPYEQYF. CDR3 sequence (DNA): TGTGCCAGCAGCCAAGATCTAGGGCTAGCGGGACCCTACGAGCAGTACTTC.

V gene TRBV1 combines with J gene TRBJ2-7; TRBD2 reflects the table's D call only, with no check against the DNA. TRBV1 is a pseudogene. This CDR3 region has 16 residues. The CDR3 DNA is TGCACCAGCAGCCTTGTCCGGGTCCCGGGAACCTACGAGCAGTACTTC. This encodes CTSSLVRVPGTYEQYF.

The chain combines TRBV7-9 with TRBJ1-2, with D uncertain. The length of the CDR3 is 14 residues. Trimming took 5 bases from V and 2 from J, leaving 12 bases between them. CDR1 is SEHNR and CDR2 is FQNEAQ in the germline V gene (reference sequence). The CDR3 DNA sequence: TGTGCCAGCAGCGCCCGAGCATCGAACTATGGCTACACCTTC. This encodes CASSARASNYGYTF.

The chain joins TRBV7-9 to TRBJ2-1; 13 bases line up with TRBD2. The CDR3 extends over 19 amino acids. Germline trimming cut 1 base from V and 4 bases from J; bases unmatched to any gene: 10. Germline CDR1 SEHNR, CDR2 FQNEAQ (reference sequence). The CDR3 sequence is CASSLVVLAGGNQYNEQFF. The CDR3 coding sequence is TGTGCCAGCAGCTTAGTCGTACTAGCGGGAGGGAATCAATACAATGAGCAGTTCTTC.

The CDR3 reads CASSQGIRESGYTF. The CDR3 nucleotides are TGTGCCAGCAGCCAAGGGATCAGGGAAAGCGGCTACACCTTC. The chain recombines TRBV4-2 with TRBJ1-2, with D perhaps TRBD1 (5 bases). This CDR3 spans 14 amino acids. Germline-derived CDR1 and CDR2 are LGHNA and YNFKEQ. V was shortened by 1 base and J by 8 bases, with 14 bases between the two germline ends.

The V call is TRBV15, the J call TRBJ2-1, with D possibly matching TRBD1 (6 bases). The CDR3 runs to 15 residues. Germline CDR1 LNHNV, CDR2 YYDKDF (reference sequence). V was shortened by 5 bases and J by 7 bases, with 18 bases between the two germline ends. The CDR3 DNA sequence: TGTGCCACCAGCTCAGGGGAACTGGTCTCTAATGAGCAGTTCTTC. Amino acids: CATSSGELVSNEQFF.

In this sample, this clone turned up once. The V gene is TRBV14, the J gene TRBJ1-2; TRBD1 matches at 10 bases. The CDR3 has 15 residues. Germline CDR1 reads SGHDN; CDR2 reads FVKESK. The V and J ends lost 4 bases and 3 bases, in that order; junction bases with no gene match: 5. CDR3 bases: TGTGCCAGCAGCCCGACAGGGGGCGCAGACTATGGCTACACCTTC. It translates to CASSPTGGADYGYTF.

J is TRBJ2-6 and V is TRBV9, with D perhaps TRBD2 (6 bases). The CDR3 spans 18 residues. The germline CDR1 and CDR2 sequences are SGDLS and YYNGEE. Deletions cut 3 bases from V and 0 bases from J, with 16 bases between. Here the CDR3 reads CASSGGGTVYSGANVLTF. CDR3 sequence (DNA): TGTGCCAGCAGCGGAGGAGGGACTGTCTACTCTGGGGCCAACGTCCTGACTTTC.